One and the same sample provided the 14 T cell receptor beta chains below, sequenced in a study of monozygotic twins with inflammatory bowel disease. TCRdb reanalyzed the 5' RACE reads and collapses them to one entry per CDR3 protein, without DNA. The sample table sets out some 210,000 distinct CDR3 sequences. Sequenced material: blood. The receptors shown here come from a human donor with ulcerative colitis or Crohn's disease, or a healthy co-twin of an affected twin (not recorded which).

The chain couples TRBV5-1 to TRBJ1-1. Germline V gene sequence: CDR1 SGHRS, CDR2 YFSETQ. The CDR3 spans 15 residues. CDR3: CASSSQLRMNTEAFF.

The chain has TRBV20-1 and TRBJ1-1; there is no DNA to check the TCRdb D call of TRBD1. CDR1 and CDR2 (germline): DFQATT, SNEGSKA (reference sequence). This CDR3 is built from 14 residues. The CDR3 sequence is CSAREGGTNTEAFF.

The rearrangement joins TRBV15 to TRBJ1-2; no DNA is available, so the TRBD1 call from TCRdb remains unchecked. From germline, CDR1 is LNHNV and CDR2 YYDKDF (reference sequence). This CDR3 has 14 residues. The CDR3 reads CATSRVTGGYGYTF. The variable domain in full, completed from reference TRBV15 and TRBJ1-2, reads DAMVIQNPRYQVTQFGKPVTLSCSQTLNHNVMYWYQQKSSQAPKLLFHYYDKDFNNEADTPDNFQSRRPNTSFCFLDIRSPGLGDTAMYLCATSRVTGGYGYTFGSGTRLTVV.

The chain combines TRBV3-1 with TRBJ2-3. From germline, CDR1 is LGHDT and CDR2 YNNKEL (reference sequence). There are 16 residues in the CDR3. CDR3 region: CASSQDGYWHADTQYF.

The V call is TRBV9, the J call TRBJ2-5; TCRdb's D gene call, TRBD2, goes unchecked for lack of DNA. The CDR3 extends over 15 amino acids. From germline, CDR1 is SGDLS and CDR2 YYNGEE. The CDR3: CASSVAAGHGETQYF.

CDR3 protein: CASSGTTNTGELFF. The chain links TRBV18 to TRBJ2-2; TCRdb proposes TRBD2, but this gene call is untestable without DNA. Germline CDR1 reads KGHSH; CDR2 reads LQKENI. This CDR3 contains 14 residues. Combining the CDR3 with reference TRBV18 and TRBJ2-2 gives the whole variable domain NAGVMQNPRHLVRRRGQEARLRCSPMKGHSHVYWYRQLPEEGLKFMVYLQKENIIDESGMPKERFSAEFPKEGPSILRIQQVVRGDSAAYFCASSGTTNTGELFFGEGSRLTVL.

The chain links TRBV15 to TRBJ1-5; there is no DNA to check the TCRdb D call of TRBD1. Per germline, CDR1 LNHNV and CDR2 YYDKDF (reference sequence). This CDR3 spans 19 amino acids. The chain's CDR3 is CATSRDRWDSFWRNQPQHF.

V is TRBV15 and J is TRBJ2-7. Germline assignment: CDR1 LNHNV and CDR2 YYDKDF (reference sequence). The length of the CDR3 is 17 residues. CDR3 loop: CATSRVPRNYLTTEQYF.

The CDR3 is CASSLGQPYNSPLHF. This chain links TRBV27 with TRBJ1-6; TCRdb's D gene call, TRBD1, goes unchecked for lack of DNA. CDR3 length equals 15 residues. Germline V CDR1 and CDR2: MNHEY, SMNVEV (reference sequence).

The CDR3 sequence: CASSLLLNTEAFF. This chain uses TRBV5-1 with TRBJ1-1. The CDR3 runs to 13 residues. Germline assignment: CDR1 SGHRS and CDR2 YFSETQ.

The chain joins TRBV20-1 to TRBJ2-1; no DNA is available, so the TRBD2 call from TCRdb remains unchecked. The germline gives CDR1 DFQATT, CDR2 SNEGSKA (reference sequence). This CDR3 region has 15 residues. CDR3 amino acids: CSALRLRGVDNEQFF.

The chain uses TRBV5-1 and TRBJ2-5. The CDR3 has 12 residues. Germline V gene data show CDR1 as SGHRS and CDR2 as YFSETQ. The CDR3 spells CASSSSGETQYF.

The CDR3 loop is CASSAHRSTYEQYF. The chain uses TRBV12-3 or TRBV12-4 and TRBJ2-7. The CDR3 covers 14 residues.

V usage is TRBV11-2 and J usage is TRBJ2-5; no DNA is available, so the TRBD2 call from TCRdb remains unchecked. The germline CDR1 and CDR2 sequences are SGHAT and FQNNGV. This CDR3 spans 13 amino acids. The CDR3 here is CASSSIAGQTQYF.